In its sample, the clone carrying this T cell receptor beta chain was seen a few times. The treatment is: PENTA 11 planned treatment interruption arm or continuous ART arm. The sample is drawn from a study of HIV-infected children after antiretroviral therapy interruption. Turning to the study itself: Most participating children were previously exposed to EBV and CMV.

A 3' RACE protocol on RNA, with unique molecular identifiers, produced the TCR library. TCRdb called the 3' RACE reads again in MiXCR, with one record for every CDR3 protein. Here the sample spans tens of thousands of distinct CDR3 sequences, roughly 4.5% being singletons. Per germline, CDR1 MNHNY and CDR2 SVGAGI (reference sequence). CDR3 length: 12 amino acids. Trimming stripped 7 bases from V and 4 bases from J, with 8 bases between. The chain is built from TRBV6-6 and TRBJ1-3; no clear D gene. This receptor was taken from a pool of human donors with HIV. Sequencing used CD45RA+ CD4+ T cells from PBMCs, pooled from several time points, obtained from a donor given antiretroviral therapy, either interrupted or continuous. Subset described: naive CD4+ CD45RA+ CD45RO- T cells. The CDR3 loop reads CASKVDGNTIYF. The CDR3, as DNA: TGTGCCAGCAAGGTTGACGGAAACACCATATATTTT.